These T cell receptor beta chains were read from a single sample in a study of T cells in Graves' hyperthyroidism and ophthalmopathy. From the multiplex PCR reads, TCRdb called clonotypes with MiXCR, one entry per CDR3 protein. The table has roughly 420,000 distinct CDR3 sequences, roughly an eighth seen once. Source material: blood. The receptors originated from a young woman with Graves' hyperthyroidism. CDR3s include the opening cysteine and the closing phenylalanine or tryptophan. The order of the fields is J gene, clone size, D gene, V gene, CDR3 DNA, CDR3 protein. D genes are given only for firm matches. Size values are once, few and many counts, or a class for expanded clones, and some rows have none.

TRBJ2-1,many,TRBD2,TRBV2,TGTGCCAGCACCCTCGGACTAGCGGGCAATGAGCAGTTCTTC,CASTLGLAGNEQFF
TRBJ1-1,many,TRBD1,TRBV6-1,TGTGCCAGCATAAGTCCCTGGACAGGGCTGCCGACGAACACTGAAGCTTTCTTT,CASISPWTGLPTNTEAFF
TRBJ1-1,many,TRBD1,TRBV30,TGTGCCTGGACCCAGGGGGTAGGGACTGAAGCTTTCTTT,CAWTQGVGTEAFF
TRBJ2-3,-,-,TRBV19,TGTGCCAGTAGTATTATCTCTCGACAGAGCACAGATACGCAGTATTTT,CASSIISRQSTDTQYF
TRBJ1-5,-,TRBD1,TRBV6-2/TRBV6-3,TGTGCCAGCAGTCGACAAACCGGGACAGGGACTCAGCCCCAGCATTTT,CASSRQTGTGTQPQHF
TRBJ1-5,many,-,TRBV28,TGTGCCAGCAGTTTAATGTTTGGACAAGGGGGAAATCAGCCCCAGCATTTT,CASSLMFGQGGNQPQHF
TRBJ1-6,few,-,TRBV7-2,TGTGCCAGCAGCTTAGAACATTCCAGGGTAAACTCACCCCTCCACTTT,CASSLEHSRVNSPLHF
TRBJ2-5,many,-,TRBV20-1,TGCAGTGCCCCGCCTTCTGTATGGCAAGAGACCCAGTACTTC,CSAPPSVWQETQYF
TRBJ2-1,few,-,TRBV5-1,TGCGCCAGCAGCTTTAGGGGTGTTGAGCAGTTCTTC,CASSFRGVEQFF
TRBJ1-1,many,-,TRBV20-1,TGCAGCTCGAGGGTCGGAAACACTGAAGCTTTCTTT,CSSRVGNTEAFF
TRBJ2-2,-,TRBD2,TRBV19,TGTGCCAGTAGCTCTAGCGGGAGGTCCGGGGAGCTGTTTTTT,CASSSSGRSGELFF
TRBJ2-1,-,TRBD2,TRBV9,TGTGCCAGCAGCCTCGGACTAGCGGGCGTCGGAAGTGGTGAGCAGTTCTTC,CASSLGLAGVGSGEQFF
TRBJ1-1,few,-,TRBV28,TGTGCCAGCAGTTTGGAGTTCAACACTGAAGCTTTCTTT,CASSLEFNTEAFF
TRBJ2-7,many,-,TRBV27,TGTGCCAGCGGTCTTAGCCACGAGCAGTACTTC,CASGLSHEQYF
TRBJ1-2,many,-,TRBV27,TGTGCCAGCAGTTTGGAACCAGGTCCCTATGGCTACACCTTC,CASSLEPGPYGYTF
TRBJ2-7,-,-,TRBV5-1,TGCGCCAGCAGAGAGGGATCGAATTTTCCTTACGAGCAGTACTTC,CASREGSNFPYEQYF
TRBJ2-3,many,-,TRBV7-3,TGTGCCAGCAGCCCATCCTTAGCGAGGGCAGATACGCAGTATTTT,CASSPSLARADTQYF
TRBJ2-1,few,TRBD2,TRBV27,TGTGCCAGCAGTACTCTAGCGGAAAGGAGCTCCTACAATGAGCAGTTCTTC,CASSTLAERSSYNEQFF
TRBJ2-7,-,-,TRBV30,TGTGCCTGGAGTGAATACGCGGGACTCTCCTACGAGCAGTACTTC,CAWSEYAGLSYEQYF
TRBJ1-1,few,TRBD1,TRBV7-2,TGTGCCAGCAGCCCCCACCAGGGGGGCACTGAAGCTTTCTTT,CASSPHQGGTEAFF
TRBJ2-5,-,TRBD1,TRBV7-9,TGTGCCAGCAGCTTGGGGGACAGGGCGGGGGAGACCCAGTACTTC,CASSLGDRAGETQYF
TRBJ2-1,many,TRBD2,TRBV2,TGTGCCAGCAGTGAACGGGCTAGCGGGCAATACAATGAGCAGTTCTTC,CASSERASGQYNEQFF
TRBJ2-1,once,-,TRBV4-1,TGCGCCAGCAGAGGGGCGGGGAATTACGAGCAGTTCTTC,CASRGAGNYEQFF
TRBJ1-4,-,-,TRBV30,TGTGCCTGGAGTTCAGGGCTGACGCCGGGAGAAAAACTGTTTTTT,CAWSSGLTPGEKLFF
TRBJ1-2,few,-,TRBV6-1,TGTGCCGGCGGAGTCCGGGACGGCTACACCTTC,CAGGVRDGYTF
TRBJ2-3,-,TRBD2,TRBV12-3/TRBV12-4,TGTGCCAGCAGTTTAGCTTTGACTAGCGGGCCTTACACAGATACGCAGTATTTT,CASSLALTSGPYTDTQYF
TRBJ2-3,many,TRBD1,TRBV28,TGTGCCAGCAGTCAGGTTGGACAGGGGGGAAAGTATTTT,CASSQVGQGGKYF
TRBJ2-5,many,-,TRBV5-1,TGCGCCAGCAGCTTGGACCCCACGGGGGTAGAAGAGACCCAGTACTTC,CASSLDPTGVEETQYF
TRBJ2-2,-,-,TRBV7-8,TGTGCCAGCAGCGTTTACAGGGGAGGGGGCGCCGGGGAGCTGTTTTTT,CASSVYRGGGAGELFF
TRBJ2-1,few,-,TRBV5-1,TGCGCCAGCAGTGGCAGGGGTTTCAATGAGCAGTTCTTC,CASSGRGFNEQFF
TRBJ1-6,-,TRBD1,TRBV20-1,TGCAGTGCTTATGGACAGGGGCGTTCACCCCTCCACTTT,CSAYGQGRSPLHF
TRBJ2-2,once,TRBD2,TRBV20-1,TGCAGTGCTACCTTGTCCTCGGGCGGGAGGAGCACCGGGGAGCTGTTTTTT,CSATLSSGGRSTGELFF
TRBJ2-2,many,TRBD2,TRBV29-1,TGCAGCGTTGAAGGGCTAGCGGGCCGCTCGGGCGGGGAGCTGTTTTTT,CSVEGLAGRSGGELFF
TRBJ1-5,many,-,TRBV6-4,TGTGCCAGCAGTGGGGAAATCAATCAGCCCCAGCATTTT,CASSGEINQPQHF
TRBJ2-3,many,TRBD2,TRBV7-2,TGTGCCAGCAGCCAGCCGGGACTAGCGGGAAGCACAGATACGCAGTATTTT,CASSQPGLAGSTDTQYF
TRBJ2-7,few,TRBD1,TRBV28,TGTGCCAGCAGTTTATCGAGGACAGGGTTTAACGAGCAGTACTTC,CASSLSRTGFNEQYF
TRBJ2-7,-,TRBD2,TRBV12-3/TRBV12-4,TGTGCCAGCAGTACTAGCGGGGGGGGGAGCGAGCAGTACTTC,CASSTSGGGSEQYF
TRBJ2-3,-,TRBD2,TRBV7-9,TGTGCCAGCAGCTGGGGACTAGCCAAGACAGATACGCAGTATTTT,CASSWGLAKTDTQYF
TRBJ2-2,many,-,TRBV6-1,TGTGCCAGCCTTACGAGGCCCGCGGCCCTCACCACCGGGGAGCTGTTTTTT,CASLTRPAALTTGELFF
TRBJ2-5,-,-,TRBV6-6,TGTGCCAGCAGTTACTCGAGCCCGGGGCAGGGGACCCAGTACTTC,CASSYSSPGQGTQYF
TRBJ1-4,many,-,TRBV28,TGTGCCAGCAGTTTAGTTCCGACAGCAACTAATGAAAAACTGTTTTTT,CASSLVPTATNEKLFF
TRBJ2-2,many,-,TRBV6-4,TGTGCCAGCCAACTTGAGGAAACCGGGGAGCTGTTTTTT,CASQLEETGELFF
TRBJ1-4,many,TRBD1,TRBV28,TGTGCCAGCAGTTTAGAAGGGGGCGGTAATGAAAAACTGTTTTTT,CASSLEGGGNEKLFF
TRBJ2-1,many,TRBD2,TRBV30,TGTGCCTGGAGTGTTCTAGCGGGCTCTTTCAATGAGCAGTTCTTC,CAWSVLAGSFNEQFF
TRBJ1-2,many,TRBD1,TRBV28,TGTGCCAGCAGTCCGCTCACAGGGGACTATGGCTACACCTTC,CASSPLTGDYGYTF